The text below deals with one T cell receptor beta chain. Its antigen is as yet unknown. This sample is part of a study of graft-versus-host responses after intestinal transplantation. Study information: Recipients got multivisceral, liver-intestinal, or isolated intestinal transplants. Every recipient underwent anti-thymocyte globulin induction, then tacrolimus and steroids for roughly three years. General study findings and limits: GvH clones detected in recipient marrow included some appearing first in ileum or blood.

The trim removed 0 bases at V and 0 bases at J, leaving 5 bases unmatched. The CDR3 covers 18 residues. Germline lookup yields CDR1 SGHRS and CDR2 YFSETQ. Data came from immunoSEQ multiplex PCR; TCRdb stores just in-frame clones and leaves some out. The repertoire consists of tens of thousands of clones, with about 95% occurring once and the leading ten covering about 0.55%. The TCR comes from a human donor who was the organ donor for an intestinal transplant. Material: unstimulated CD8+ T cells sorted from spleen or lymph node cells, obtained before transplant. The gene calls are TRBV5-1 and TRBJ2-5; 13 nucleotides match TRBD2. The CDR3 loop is CASSLGLAGGRYQETQYF. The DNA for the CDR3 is TGCGCCAGCAGCTTGGGACTAGCGGGGGGCCGGTACCAAGAGACCCAGTACTTC.